This T cell receptor (beta chain) emerged from a study of CD8 T cells in Susac syndrome. Findings of the study overall: The study admitted that it had a relatively small number of individuals in its TCR sequencing and HLA analysis.

The CDR3 consists of 14 residues. Per germline, CDR1 SGHDT and CDR2 YYEEEE. Trimming took off 1 base at V and 2 bases at J, with 10 bases between the two ends. Of note for this clonotype: Its matching antigen is unknown.

After extraction with the RNeasy kit, roughly 0.45 to 1 ug of the RNA was reverse transcribed using random hexamers. TCR beta CDR3 was amplified by immunoSEQ covering 54 Vbeta and 13 Jbeta. MiXCR, run by TCRdb on the immunoSEQ multiplex PCR reads, gives a single entry per CDR3 protein. The table shows hundreds of thousands of distinct CDR3 sequences, with around 85% occurring only once. High-throughput TCR beta sequencing covered peripheral CD8+ and CD4+ T cells. TEMRA cells underwent FACS enrichment and CD8+ and CD4+ T cells underwent negative isolation. The chain carries TRBV5-6 and TRBJ2-7, with no clear D. Sequences were obtained from CD8+ T cells from PBMCs. The receptor was isolated from a human donor with multiple sclerosis. The CDR3 DNA reads as TGTGCCAGCAGCTTGAGGCTGGTAACCTACGAGCAGTACTTC. This translates into CASSLRLVTYEQYF. Drawing the rest from reference TRBV5-6 and TRBJ2-7, the complete variable domain is DAGVTQSPTHLIKTRGQQVTLRCSPKSGHDTVSWYQQALGQGPQFIFQYYEEEERQRGNFPDRFSGHQFPNYSSELNVNALLLGDSALYLCASSLRLVTYEQYFGPGTRLTVT.